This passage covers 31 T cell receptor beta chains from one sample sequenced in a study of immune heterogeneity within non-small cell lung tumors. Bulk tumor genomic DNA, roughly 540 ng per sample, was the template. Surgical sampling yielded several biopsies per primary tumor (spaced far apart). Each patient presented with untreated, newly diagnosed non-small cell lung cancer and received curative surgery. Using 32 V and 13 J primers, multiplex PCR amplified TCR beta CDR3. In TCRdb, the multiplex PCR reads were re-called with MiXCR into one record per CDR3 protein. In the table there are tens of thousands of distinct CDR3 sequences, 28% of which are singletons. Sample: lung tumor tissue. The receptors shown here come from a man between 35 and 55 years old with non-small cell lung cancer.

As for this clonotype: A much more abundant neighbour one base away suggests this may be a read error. The CDR3 sequence: CASSRQDSEETQYF. CDR3 nucleotides: TGTGCCAGTAGTCGTCAGGACAGCGAAGAGACCCAGTACTTC. The chain links TRBV19 to TRBJ2-5; TRBD1 might be the D (6 bases). Germline V CDR1 and CDR2: LNHDA, SQIVND (reference sequence). There are 14 residues in the CDR3. Trimming took 5 bases from V and 3 from J, leaving 13 bases between them.

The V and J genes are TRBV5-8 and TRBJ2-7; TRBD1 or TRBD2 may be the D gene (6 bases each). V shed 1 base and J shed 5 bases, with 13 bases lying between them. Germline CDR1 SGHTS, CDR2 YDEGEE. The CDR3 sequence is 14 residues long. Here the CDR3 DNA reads TGTGCCAGCAGCTTGTCGGGGGCAGGTAACGAGCAGTACTTC. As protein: CASSLSGAGNEQYF.

CDR3: CASSPKQGFPSGANVLTF. Here the CDR3 DNA reads TGTGCCAGCAGTCCCAAGCAAGGATTCCCCTCTGGGGCCAACGTCCTGACTTTC. The chain couples TRBV6-1 to TRBJ2-6; no reliable D call. Germline V gives CDR1 MNHNS, CDR2 SASEGT. V lost 5 bases, J lost 0 bases, and 17 bases lay in between. The CDR3 consists of 18 residues.

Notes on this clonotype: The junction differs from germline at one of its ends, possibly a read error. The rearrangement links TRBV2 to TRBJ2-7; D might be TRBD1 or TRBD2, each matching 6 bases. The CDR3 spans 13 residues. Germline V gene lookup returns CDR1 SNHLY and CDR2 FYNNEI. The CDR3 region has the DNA TGTGCCAGCGCCCCGGGGGCTGCCTACGAGCAGTATTTC. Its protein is CASAPGAAYEQYF. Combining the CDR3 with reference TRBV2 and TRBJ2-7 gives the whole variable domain EPEVTQTPSHQVTQMGQEVILRCVPISNHLYFYWYRQILGQKVEFLVSFYNNEISEKSEIFDDQFSVERPDGSNFTLKIRSTKLEDSAMYFCASAPGAAYEQYFGPGTRLTVT.

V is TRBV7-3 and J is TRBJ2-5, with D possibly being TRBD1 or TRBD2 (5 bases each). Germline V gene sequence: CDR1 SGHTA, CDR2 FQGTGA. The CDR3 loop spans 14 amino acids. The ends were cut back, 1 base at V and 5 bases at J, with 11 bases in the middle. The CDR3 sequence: CASSLNGGTETQYF. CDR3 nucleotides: TGTGCCAGCAGCTTAAATGGGGGTACGGAGACCCAGTACTTC. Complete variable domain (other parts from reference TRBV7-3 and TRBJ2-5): GAGVSQTPSNKVTEKGKYVELRCDPISGHTALYWYRQSLGQGPEFLIYFQGTGAADDSGLPNDRFFAVRPEGSVSTLKIQRTERGDSAVYLCASSLNGGTETQYFGPGTRLLVL.

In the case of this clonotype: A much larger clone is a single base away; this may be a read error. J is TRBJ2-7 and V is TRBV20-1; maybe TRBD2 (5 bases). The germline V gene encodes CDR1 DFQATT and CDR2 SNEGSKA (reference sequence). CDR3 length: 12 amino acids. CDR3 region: CSARDWGDDQYF. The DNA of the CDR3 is TGCAGTGCTAGAGATTGGGGAGACGATCAGTACTTC.

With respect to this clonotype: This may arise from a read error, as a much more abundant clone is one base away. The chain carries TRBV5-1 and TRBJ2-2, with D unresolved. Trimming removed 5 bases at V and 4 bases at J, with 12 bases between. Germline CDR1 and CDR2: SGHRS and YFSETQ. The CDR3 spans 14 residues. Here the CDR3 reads CASRGAWGTGELFF. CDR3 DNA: TGCGCCAGCAGAGGCGCATGGGGCACCGGGGAGCTGTTTTTT.

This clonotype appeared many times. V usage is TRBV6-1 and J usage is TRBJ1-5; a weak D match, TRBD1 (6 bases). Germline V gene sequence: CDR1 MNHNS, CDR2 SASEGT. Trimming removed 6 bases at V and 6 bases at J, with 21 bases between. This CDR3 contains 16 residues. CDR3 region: CASRRVQGQDVQPQHF. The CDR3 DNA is TGTGCCAGCAGGCGGGTACAGGGTCAAGACGTTCAGCCCCAGCATTTT.

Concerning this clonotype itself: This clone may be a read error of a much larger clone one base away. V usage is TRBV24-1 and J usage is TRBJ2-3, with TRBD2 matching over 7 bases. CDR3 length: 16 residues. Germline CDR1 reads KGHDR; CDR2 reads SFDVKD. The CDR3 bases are TGTGCCAACAGTGGATCCAAGCGGGAAGGCACAGATACGCAGTATTTT. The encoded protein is CANSGSKREGTDTQYF.

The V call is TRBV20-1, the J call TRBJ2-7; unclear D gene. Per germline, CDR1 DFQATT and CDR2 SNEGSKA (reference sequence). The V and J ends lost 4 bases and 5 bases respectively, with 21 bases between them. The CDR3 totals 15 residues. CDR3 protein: CSAKGPIISPHEQYF. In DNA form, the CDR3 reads TGCAGTGCTAAAGGCCCCATAATATCCCCCCACGAGCAGTACTTC.

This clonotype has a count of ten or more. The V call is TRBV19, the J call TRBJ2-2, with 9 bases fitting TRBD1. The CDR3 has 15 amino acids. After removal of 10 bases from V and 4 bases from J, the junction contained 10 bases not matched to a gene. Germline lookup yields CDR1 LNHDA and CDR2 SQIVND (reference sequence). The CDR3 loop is CATLPGTGFTGELFF. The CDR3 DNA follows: TGTGCCACTCTACCCGGGACAGGGTTCACCGGGGAGCTGTTTTTT.

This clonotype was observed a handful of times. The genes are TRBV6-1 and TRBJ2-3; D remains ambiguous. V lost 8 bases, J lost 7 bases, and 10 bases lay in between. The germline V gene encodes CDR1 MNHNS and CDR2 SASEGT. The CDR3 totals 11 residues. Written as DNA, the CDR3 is TGTGCCAGCCAAACGTGGAATACGCAGTATTTT. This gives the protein CASQTWNTQYF.

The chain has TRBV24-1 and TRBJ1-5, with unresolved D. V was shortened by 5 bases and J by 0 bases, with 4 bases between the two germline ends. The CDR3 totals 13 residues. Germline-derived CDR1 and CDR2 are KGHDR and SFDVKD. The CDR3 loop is CATSGYSNQPQHF. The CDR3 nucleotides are TGTGCCACCAGTGGCTATAGCAATCAGCCCCAGCATTTT.

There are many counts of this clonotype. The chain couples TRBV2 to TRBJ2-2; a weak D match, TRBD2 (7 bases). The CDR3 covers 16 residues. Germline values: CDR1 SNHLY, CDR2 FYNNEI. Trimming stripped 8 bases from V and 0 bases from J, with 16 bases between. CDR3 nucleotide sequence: TGTGCCAGCGGGTCGGGGGGACACCCGAACACCGGGGAGCTGTTTTTT. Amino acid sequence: CASGSGGHPNTGELFF.

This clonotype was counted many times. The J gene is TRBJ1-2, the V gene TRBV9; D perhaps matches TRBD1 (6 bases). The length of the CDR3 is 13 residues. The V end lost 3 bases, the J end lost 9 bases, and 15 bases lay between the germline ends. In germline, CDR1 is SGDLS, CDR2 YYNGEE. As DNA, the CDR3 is TGTGCCAGCAGCGACTTGGGGGGCATCCGCTACACCTTC. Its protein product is CASSDLGGIRYTF.

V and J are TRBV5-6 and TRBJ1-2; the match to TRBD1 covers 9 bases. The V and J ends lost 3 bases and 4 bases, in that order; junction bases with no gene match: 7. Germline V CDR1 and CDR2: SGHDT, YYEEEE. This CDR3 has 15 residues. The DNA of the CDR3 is TGTGCCAGCAGCTCGTGGGACAGGGTCGGCTATGGCTACACCTTC. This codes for CASSSWDRVGYGYTF.

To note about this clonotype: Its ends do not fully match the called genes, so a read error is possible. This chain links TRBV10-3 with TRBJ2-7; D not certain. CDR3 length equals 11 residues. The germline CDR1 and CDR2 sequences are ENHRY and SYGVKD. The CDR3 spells CASSPANDQYF. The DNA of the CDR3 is TGTGCCTCATCCCCGGCTAACGATCAGTACTTC.

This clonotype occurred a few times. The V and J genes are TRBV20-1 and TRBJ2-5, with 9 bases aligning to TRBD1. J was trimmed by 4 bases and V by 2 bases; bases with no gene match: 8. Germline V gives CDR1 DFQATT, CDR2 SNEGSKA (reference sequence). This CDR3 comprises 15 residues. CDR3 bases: TGCAGTGCTAGAAAAGGGACAGGGAATCGAGAGACCCAGTACTTC. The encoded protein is CSARKGTGNRETQYF.

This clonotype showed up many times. The CDR3 is CASSPDRNQPQHF. CDR3 bases: TGTGCCAGCAGCCCCGACAGGAATCAGCCCCAGCATTTT. This rearrangement joins TRBV11-3 to TRBJ1-5; TRBD1 is a possible D gene (6 bases). The length of the CDR3 is 13 residues. V was cut by 5 bases and J by 4 bases, with 9 bases left in between. Germline V CDR1 and CDR2: SGHNT, YENEEA. Filled out from reference TRBV11-3 and TRBJ1-5, the complete variable domain reads EAGVVQSPRYKIIEKKQPVAFWCNPISGHNTLYWYLQNLGQGPELLIRYENEEAVDDSQLPKDRFSAERLKGVDSTLKIQPAELGDSAVYLCASSPDRNQPQHFGDGTRLSIL.

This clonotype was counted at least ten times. CDR3 nucleotides: TGTGCCATCCGAAGGGGCGCTGAGCAGTTCTTC. Translated: CAIRRGAEQFF. The chain employs TRBV27 and TRBJ2-1; the D gene is possibly TRBD1 (5 bases). The V end was cut by 10 bases, the J end by 9 bases, with 13 bases between. The length of the CDR3 is 11 residues. CDR1 is MNHEY and CDR2 is SMNVEV in the germline V gene (reference sequence).

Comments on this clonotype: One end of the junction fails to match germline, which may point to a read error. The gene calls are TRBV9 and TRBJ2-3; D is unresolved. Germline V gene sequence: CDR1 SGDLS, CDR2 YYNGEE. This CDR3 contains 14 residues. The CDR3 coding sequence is TGTGCCAGCACCCCAACGGGTAGCACAGATACGCAGAATTTT. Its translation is CASTPTGSTDTQNF. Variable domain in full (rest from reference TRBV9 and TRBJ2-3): DSGVTQTPKHLITATGQRVTLRCSPRSGDLSVYWYQQSLDQGLQFLIQYYNGEERAKGNILERFSAQQFPDLHSELNLSSLELGDSALYFCASTPTGSTDTQNFGPGTRLTVL.

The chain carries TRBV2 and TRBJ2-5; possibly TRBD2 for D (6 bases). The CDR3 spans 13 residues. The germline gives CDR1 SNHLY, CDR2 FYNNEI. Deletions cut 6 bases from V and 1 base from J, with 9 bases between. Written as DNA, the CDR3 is TGTGCCAGCAGCCGGGACTCCCAAGAGACCCAGTACTTC. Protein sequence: CASSRDSQETQYF.

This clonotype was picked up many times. Here the CDR3 reads CATGDAGQGNEQYF. As DNA, the CDR3 is TGTGCCACCGGGGACGCGGGACAAGGGAACGAGCAGTACTTC. The V and J genes are TRBV24-1 and TRBJ2-7; D may correspond to TRBD1 or TRBD2 (6 bases each). From germline, CDR1 is KGHDR and CDR2 SFDVKD. This CDR3 is 14 amino acids long. V was cut by 9 bases and J by 5 bases, with 19 bases left in between.

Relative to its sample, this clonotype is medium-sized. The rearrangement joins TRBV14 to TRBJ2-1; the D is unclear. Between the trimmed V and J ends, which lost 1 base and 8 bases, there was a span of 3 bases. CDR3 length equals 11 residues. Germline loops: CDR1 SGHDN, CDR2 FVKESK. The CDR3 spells CASSQGYEQFF. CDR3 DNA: TGTGCCAGCAGCCAAGGGTATGAGCAGTTCTTC.

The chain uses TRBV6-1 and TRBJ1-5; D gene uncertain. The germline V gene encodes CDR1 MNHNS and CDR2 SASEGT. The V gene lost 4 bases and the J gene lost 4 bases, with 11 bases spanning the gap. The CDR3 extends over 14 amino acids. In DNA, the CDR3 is TGTGCCAGCAGTGGAGACACGTTAAATCAGCCCCAGCATTTT. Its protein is CASSGDTLNQPQHF.

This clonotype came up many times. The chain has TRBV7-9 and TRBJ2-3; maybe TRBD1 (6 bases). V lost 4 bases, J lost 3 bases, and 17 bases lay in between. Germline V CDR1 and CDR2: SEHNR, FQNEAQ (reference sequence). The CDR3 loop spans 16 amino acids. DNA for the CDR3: TGTGCCAGCAGCTATGGGACACCTAAGGGGACAGATACGCAGTATTTT. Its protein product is CASSYGTPKGTDTQYF.

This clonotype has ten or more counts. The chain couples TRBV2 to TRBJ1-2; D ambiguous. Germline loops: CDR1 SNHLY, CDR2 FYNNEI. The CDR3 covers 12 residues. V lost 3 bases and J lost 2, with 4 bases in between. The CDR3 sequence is CASSDINYGYTF. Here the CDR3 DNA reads TGTGCCAGCAGTGACATCAACTATGGCTACACCTTC.

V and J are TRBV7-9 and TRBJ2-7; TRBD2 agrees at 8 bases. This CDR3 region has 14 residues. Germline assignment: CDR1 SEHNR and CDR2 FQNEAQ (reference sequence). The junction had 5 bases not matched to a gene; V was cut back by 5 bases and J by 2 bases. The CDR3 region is CASSPGGRTYEQYF. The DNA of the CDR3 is TGTGCCAGCAGCCCGGGGGGGAGAACCTACGAGCAGTACTTC.

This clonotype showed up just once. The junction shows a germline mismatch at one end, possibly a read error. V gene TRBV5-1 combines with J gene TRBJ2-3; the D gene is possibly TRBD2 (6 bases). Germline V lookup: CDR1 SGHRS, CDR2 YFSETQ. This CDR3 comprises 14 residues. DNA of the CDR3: TGCGCCAGCACCTTGGGCGGGATCACAGATACGCAGTATTTT. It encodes CASTLGGITDTQYF.

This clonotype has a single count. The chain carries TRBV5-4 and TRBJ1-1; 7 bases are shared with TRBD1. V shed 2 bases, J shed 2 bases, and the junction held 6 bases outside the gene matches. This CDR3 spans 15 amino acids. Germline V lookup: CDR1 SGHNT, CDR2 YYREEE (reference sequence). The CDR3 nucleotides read TGTGCCAGCAGCTTCGCTCACAGGGGTAACACTGAAGCTTTCTTT. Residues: CASSFAHRGNTEAFF.

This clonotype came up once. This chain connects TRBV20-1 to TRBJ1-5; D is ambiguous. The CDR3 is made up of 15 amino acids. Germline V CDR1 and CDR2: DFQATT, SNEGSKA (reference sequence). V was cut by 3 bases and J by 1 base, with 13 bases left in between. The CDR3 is CSARSVGNSNQPQHF. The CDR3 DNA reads TGCAGTGCTAGGTCGGTGGGGAACAGCAATCAGCCCCAGCATTTT.